This T cell receptor beta chain was identified during a study of CD8 T cells in ankylosing spondylitis (dated by TCRdb to about 2017). For context, the study as a whole: To find TCR variants linked to disease, the study profiled T cell receptor beta repertoires in ankylosing spondylitis patients and healthy donors. The whole study cohort included under 140 healthy donors and some 27 ankylosing spondylitis patients. Peripheral blood was sampled, and synovial fluid was also collected from ankylosing spondylitis patients.

Paper-wide results and their limitations: Blood from ankylosing spondylitis patients appeared to be characterized by a TCR beta motif made up of under 10 highly homologous amino acid variants. Some motif variants had previously been reported in the synovial fluid and blood of reactive arthritis patients, which suggests shared mechanisms of disease initiation. According to the report, matched synovial fluid samples from ankylosing spondylitis patients were significantly enriched for the disease-linked clones. The disease-linked clones had a CD8+ phenotype and were found at relatively low frequencies in peripheral blood.

Comment on this clonotype: Its antigen target is currently unknown. Within one base of it there is no much larger clone, and no base qualities were kept.

TCRdb names Illumina HiSeq 2500 as the instrument used. Quantitative 5'-RACE with molecular barcodes was the method used to prepare the TCR beta libraries. The paper's data handling went like this. To identify disease-linked TCR variants, a new computational method was used, one built on a probabilistic model of VDJ rearrangement. TCRdb itself trimmed the public reads at Q25 with fastp, ran MiXCR and retained productive beta chains. Here each entry gathers all rows of one CDR3 protein and keeps the most common genes and DNA. The V and J calls and clone size come from TCRdb's table, not from the authors' own analysis. Here the sample has 250,000 to 350,000 distinct CDR3 sequences; 20% occur a single time. Roughly 3.6% of the sample is held by the ten biggest clonotypes. The CDR3 numbers 16 residues from cysteine through phenylalanine. The CDR3 DNA has 48 bases and is translated from base 1. From a lookup of the germline V gene, CDR1 and CDR2 are SGHTA and FQGNSA. Germline trimming: 2 bases from V, 5 bases from J; junction bases outside gene matches: 6.

Source material: blood, either unsorted or a sorted T cell fraction (not recorded which). The sequence was collected from a female donor with ankylosing spondylitis or in good health (not recorded which). This sequence uses TRBV7-2 and TRBJ2-1, with 10 junctional bases fitting TRBD2. At the DNA level, the sequence is TGTGCCAGCAGCTTATTACTAGCGGGACTGAACAATGAGCAGTTCTTC. Its coded protein is CASSLLLAGLNNEQFF. Here the CDR3 is joined to the reference TRBV7-2 and TRBJ2-1 genes, and the full variable domain is: GAGVSQSPSNKVTEKGKDVELRCDPISGHTALYWYRQSLGQGLEFLIYFQGNSAPDKSGLPSDRFSAERTGGSVSTLTIQRTQQEDSAVYLCASSLLLAGLNNEQFFGPGTRLTVL.